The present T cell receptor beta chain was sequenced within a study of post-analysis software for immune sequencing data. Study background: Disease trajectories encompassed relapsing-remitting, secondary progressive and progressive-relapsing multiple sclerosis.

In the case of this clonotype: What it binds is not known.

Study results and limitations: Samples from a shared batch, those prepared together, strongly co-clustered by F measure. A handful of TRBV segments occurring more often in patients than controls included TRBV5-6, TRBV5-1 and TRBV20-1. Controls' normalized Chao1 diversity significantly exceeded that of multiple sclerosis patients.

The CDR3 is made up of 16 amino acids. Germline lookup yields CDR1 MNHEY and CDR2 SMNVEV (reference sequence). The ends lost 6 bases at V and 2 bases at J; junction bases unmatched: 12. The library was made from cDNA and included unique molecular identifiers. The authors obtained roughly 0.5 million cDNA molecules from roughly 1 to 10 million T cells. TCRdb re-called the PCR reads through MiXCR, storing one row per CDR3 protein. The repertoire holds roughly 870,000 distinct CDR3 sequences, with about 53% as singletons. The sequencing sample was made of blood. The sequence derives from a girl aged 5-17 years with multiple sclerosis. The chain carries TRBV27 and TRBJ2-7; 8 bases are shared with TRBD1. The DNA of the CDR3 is TGTGCCAGCAGAGGGGGCCGGGACAGGAGCGCCTACGAGCAGTACTTC. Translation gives CASRGGRDRSAYEQYF.